This T cell receptor (beta chain) derives from a study of T-cell memory formation after mild COVID-19. As for the study in general: Clustering of TCRs was largely donor specific.

Study results and limitations: Those CD4+ clones that contracted were mainly in CM and EM (CD8+ ones in EMRA). Cross-reactive memory appears to have joined, as suggested by some responding clones showing up in pre-infection memory. Clones that contracted from day 15 to 85 were balanced CD4/CD8, while later expanders leaned CD4+.

Trimming shortened V by 0 bases and J by 4 bases, and 7 bases separated the two germline ends. Looked up from germline, CDR1 is SGHVS and CDR2 is FNYEAQ. The CDR3 spans 14 residues. In its sample, this clonotype was seen a few times. As yet, its antigen is unknown. TCRdb used MiXCR to reprocess the 5' RACE reads, holding one entry per CDR3 protein. Of roughly 110,000 distinct CDR3 sequences listed, about 15% were seen once; the top ten hold approximately 28%. The chain carries TRBV7-6 and TRBJ2-1; no clear D gene. Material: PBMCs or a T cell subset sorted from them (not recorded which). The clonotype was recovered from an adult woman who had mild COVID-19 (a few samples of this study predate the infection). Cell type and time point are not known. CDR3 coding DNA: TGTGCCAGCAGCTTAGCAGGTGGATACAATGAGCAGTTCTTC. Amino acids: CASSLAGGYNEQFF.